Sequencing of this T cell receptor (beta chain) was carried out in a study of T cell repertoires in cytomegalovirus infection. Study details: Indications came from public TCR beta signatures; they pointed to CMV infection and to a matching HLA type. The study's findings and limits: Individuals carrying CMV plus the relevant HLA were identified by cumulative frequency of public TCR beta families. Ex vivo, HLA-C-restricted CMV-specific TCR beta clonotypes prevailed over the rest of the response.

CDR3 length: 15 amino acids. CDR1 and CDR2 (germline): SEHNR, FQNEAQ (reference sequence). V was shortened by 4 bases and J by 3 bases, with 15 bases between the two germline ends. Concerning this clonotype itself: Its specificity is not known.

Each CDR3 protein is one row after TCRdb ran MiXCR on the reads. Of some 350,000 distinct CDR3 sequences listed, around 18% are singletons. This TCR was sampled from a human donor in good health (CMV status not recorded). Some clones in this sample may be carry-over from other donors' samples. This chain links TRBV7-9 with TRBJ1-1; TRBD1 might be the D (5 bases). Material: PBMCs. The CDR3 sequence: CASSYHPQGHTEAFF. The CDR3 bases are TGTGCCAGCAGCTATCACCCTCAGGGACACACTGAAGCTTTCTTT.